A single sample is the source of the 26 T cell receptor beta chains below, sequenced in a study of control samples from healthy donors and cancer patients. The method was immunoSEQ multiplex PCR; TCRdb's version includes in-frame clones alone and lacks a portion of them. The data contain 70,000 to 85,000 clones, around 80% of them singletons. The sample comprised PBMCs. These receptors came from a man aged 60 to 75 with head and neck cancer.

The chain recombines TRBV19 with TRBJ1-4, with D perhaps TRBD1 (5 bases). The CDR3 runs 12 residues. Germline V CDR1 and CDR2: LNHDA, SQIVND (reference sequence). Trimming shortened V by 5 bases and J by 10 bases, and 11 bases separated the two germline ends. In DNA, the CDR3 is TGTGCCAGTAGTTCCGACGGGGGAAAACTGTTTTTT. This codes for CASSSDGGKLFF.

The chain links TRBV3-1 (or the pseudogene TRBV3-2) to TRBJ2-7, with 8 bases matching TRBD1. The CDR3 runs to 15 residues. The germline V gene has CDR1 LGHDT and CDR2 YNNKEL (reference sequence). V lost 1 base to trimming and J lost 3 bases; unmatched junction nucleotides: 5. The CDR3 protein is CASSQAQGVVYEQYF. The CDR3 DNA reads TGTGCCAGCAGCCAAGCACAGGGGGTCGTCTACGAGCAGTACTTC.

This clone was detected a few times. This chain's CDR3 is CASSQADLFSYNEQFF. In DNA, the CDR3 is TGCGCCAGCAGCCAAGCCGACCTATTCTCCTACAATGAGCAGTTCTTC. The rearrangement links TRBV4-1 to TRBJ2-1; no clear D. The CDR3 covers 16 residues. The V gene's germline CDR1 is MGHRA and CDR2 YSYEKL. Trimming left V 1 base short and J 0 bases short, with 10 bases between.

The chain carries TRBV19 and TRBJ2-1; D is unresolved. Germline CDR1 and CDR2: LNHDA and SQIVND (reference sequence). This CDR3 has 14 residues. Between the trimmed V and J ends, which lost 5 bases and 6 bases, there was a span of 14 bases. The CDR3 sequence is CASSVGGFPNEQFF. In nucleotides, the CDR3 is TGTGCCAGTAGTGTGGGTGGGTTCCCCAATGAGCAGTTCTTC.

The V gene is TRBV28, the J gene TRBJ1-4; D may be TRBD1 (5 bases). Trimming left V 8 bases short and J 8 bases short, with 27 bases between. The CDR3 is 17 residues long. Per germline, CDR1 MDHEN and CDR2 SYDVKM. The CDR3 sequence: CASLGGPFLRGGEKLFF. The CDR3 coding sequence is TGTGCCAGCCTCGGTGGACCTTTCTTGAGGGGAGGCGAAAAACTGTTTTTT.

This chain links TRBV6-2 or TRBV6-3 with TRBJ2-5, with unresolved D. V dropped 6 bases and J dropped 7 bases, with 12 bases sitting between them. The CDR3 extends over 12 amino acids. Germline V gives CDR1 MNHEY, CDR2 SVGEGT. CDR3 nucleotides: TGTGCCAGCAGCCCCTCCTCCCGGACCCAGTACTTC. It translates to CASSPSSRTQYF.

The chain has TRBV6-1 and TRBJ2-5, with 9 positions matching TRBD2. V dropped 3 bases and J dropped 6; count of bases not matched to a gene: 2. Germline CDR1 and CDR2: MNHNS and SASEGT. This CDR3 is 13 amino acids long. The CDR3 DNA is TGTGCCAGCAGTGATAGCGGGAGTAAGACCCAGTACTTC. It encodes CASSDSGSKTQYF.

The rearrangement uses TRBV5-1 and TRBJ2-1; a weak D match, TRBD2 (5 bases). V was trimmed by 1 base and J by 10 bases, leaving 9 bases between them. Germline V gene lookup returns CDR1 SGHRS and CDR2 YFSETQ. The CDR3 spans 12 residues. CDR3 sequence reads: CASSLTSGEQFF. The CDR3 DNA reads TGCGCCAGCAGCTTGACTAGTGGGGAGCAGTTCTTC.

The J gene is TRBJ1-2, the V gene TRBV24-1, with 7 bases fitting TRBD1. J lost 3 bases, V lost 5 bases, and 2 bases had no gene match. The CDR3 loop spans 13 amino acids. Germline V gene data show CDR1 as KGHDR and CDR2 as SFDVKD. CDR3 DNA: TGTGCCACCAGTGGGGACAGCGACTATGGCTACACCTTC. Translating it yields CATSGDSDYGYTF.

The chain couples TRBV11-3 to TRBJ2-3; D remains ambiguous. This CDR3 spans 13 amino acids. Trimming took 4 bases from V and 9 from J, leaving 14 bases between them. Germline CDR1 SGHNT, CDR2 YENEEA. Written as DNA, the CDR3 is TGTGCCAGCAGCTCAACCGCGGTCCAAACGCAGTATTTT. It specifies CASSSTAVQTQYF.

The chain is built from TRBV25-1 and TRBJ2-2, with 8 bases fitting TRBD1. This CDR3 contains 15 residues. V lost 4 bases and J lost 1; bases outside the gene matches: 2. Germline assignment: CDR1 MGHDK and CDR2 SYGVNS. The CDR3 here is CASSAGTGNTGELFF. For the CDR3, the DNA is TGTGCCAGCAGTGCGGGGACAGGGAACACCGGGGAGCTGTTTTTT.

V is TRBV29-1 and J is TRBJ1-2; D is possibly TRBD1 (5 bases). The germline gives CDR1 SQVTM, CDR2 ANQGSEA. The CDR3 loop spans 13 amino acids. V lost 4 bases, J lost 6 bases, and 15 bases lay in between. The CDR3 loop reads CSVGGGAVDGYTF. CDR3 nucleotide sequence: TGCAGCGTTGGGGGAGGGGCGGTAGATGGCTACACCTTC.

The chain uses TRBV6-5 and TRBJ2-7, with D possibly matching TRBD2 (6 bases). Germline values: CDR1 MNHEY, CDR2 SVGAGI. Trimming stripped 6 bases from V and 2 bases from J, with 17 bases between. The CDR3 sequence is 15 residues long. DNA of the CDR3: TGTGCCAGCAGACCGGGGGACGGGAAGGCCTACGAGCAGTACTTC. It is translated as CASRPGDGKAYEQYF.

CDR3 sequence (DNA): TGTGCCAGCAGTGCAAGGGGACAGGGGTACGAGCAGTACTTC. Its translation is CASSARGQGYEQYF. This sequence joins TRBV2 and TRBJ2-7; TRBD1 matches at 10 bases. The CDR3 runs 14 residues. V shed 4 bases and J 4 bases; nucleotides not matched to a gene: 4. Germline-derived CDR1 and CDR2 are SNHLY and FYNNEI.

The J gene is TRBJ2-1, the V gene TRBV5-1; perhaps TRBD1 as D (6 bases). V lost 3 bases, J lost 0 bases, and 10 bases lay in between. The V gene's germline CDR1 is SGHRS and CDR2 YFSETQ. This CDR3 is built from 15 residues. The CDR3, as DNA: TGCGCCAGCAGCTCAGGACAGAGCTCCTACAATGAGCAGTTCTTC. This sequence encodes CASSSGQSSYNEQFF.

V is TRBV19 and J is TRBJ2-7; tentative D call: TRBD2 (6 bases). In germline, CDR1 is LNHDA, CDR2 SQIVND (reference sequence). The CDR3 consists of 13 residues. Trimming removed 6 bases at V and 0 bases at J, with 9 bases between. CDR3 in DNA: TGTGCCAGTAGGTTCGGGGGCTCCTACGAGCAGTACTTC. This codes for CASRFGGSYEQYF. The full variable domain, completed using reference TRBV19 and TRBJ2-7, is DGGITQSPKYLFRKEGQNVTLSCEQNLNHDAMYWYRQDPGQGLRLIYYSQIVNDFQKGDIAEGYSVSREKKESFPLTVTSAQKNPTAFYLCASRFGGSYEQYFGPGTRLTVT.

V gene TRBV2 combines with J gene TRBJ1-5; TRBD1 aligns across 7 bases. Germline loops: CDR1 SNHLY, CDR2 FYNNEI. Trimming at V came to 7 bases and at J to 2 bases, leaving 5 bases not matched to a gene. The CDR3 length is 14 residues. CDR3 coding DNA: TGTGCCAGCAATAGCAGGGGGGGCAATCAGCCCCAGCATTTT. It translates to CASNSRGGNQPQHF. The variable domain in full, completed from reference TRBV2 and TRBJ1-5, reads EPEVTQTPSHQVTQMGQEVILRCVPISNHLYFYWYRQILGQKVEFLVSFYNNEISEKSEIFDDQFSVERPDGSNFTLKIRSTKLEDSAMYFCASNSRGGNQPQHFGDGTRLSIL.

V and J are TRBV18 and TRBJ2-6; D is ambiguous. The CDR3 runs 15 residues. Germline CDR1 KGHSH, CDR2 LQKENI. Trimming took off 5 bases at V and 4 bases at J, with 12 bases between the two ends. The CDR3, as DNA: TGTGCCAGCTCAATTTTAGGCTCCGGGGCCAACGTCCTGACTTTC. It specifies CASSILGSGANVLTF.

This CDR3 is CASSSLFTDTQYF. Here the CDR3 DNA reads TGTGCCAGCAGCTCCCTATTCACAGATACGCAGTATTTT. V is TRBV5-4 and J is TRBJ2-3; no definite D call. Germline CDR1 and CDR2: SGHNT and YYREEE (reference sequence). Between the trimmed V and J ends, which lost 3 bases and 2 bases, there was a span of 7 bases. The CDR3 contains 13 residues.

J is TRBJ1-3 and V is TRBV25-1, with no clear D. Trimming took 3 bases from V and 4 from J, leaving 13 bases between them. The length of the CDR3 is 15 residues. The germline CDR1 and CDR2 sequences are MGHDK and SYGVNS. The CDR3 loop reads CASSELGNRGNTIYF. CDR3 DNA sequence: TGTGCCAGCAGTGAGTTGGGGAACCGGGGAAACACCATATATTTT.

V is TRBV5-8 and J is TRBJ1-2; TRBD1 aligns across 7 bases. V lost 7 bases and J lost 8; bases outside the gene matches: 17. The V gene's germline CDR1 is SGHTS and CDR2 YDEGEE. This CDR3 is 15 amino acids long. The CDR3 DNA sequence: TGTGCCAGCCGAAATCAAGGGGAGGGGGCGCGAGGCTACACCTTC. Amino acids: CASRNQGEGARGYTF.

This clone occurred a few times. The rearrangement joins TRBV20-1 to TRBJ2-5; TRBD2 matches 8 bases. CDR1 and CDR2 from the germline V gene are DFQATT and SNEGSKA (reference sequence). CDR3 length: 15 amino acids. With 3 bases clipped from V and 4 bases from J, the junction kept 10 bases outside the gene matches. This chain's CDR3 is CSASPDGRAGETQYF. The CDR3 DNA is TGCAGTGCTAGTCCGGACGGGAGGGCCGGAGAGACCCAGTACTTC.

The chain's CDR3 is CASSTIGGGNTEAFF. CDR3 DNA: TGCGCCAGCAGCACAATCGGCGGGGGCAACACTGAAGCTTTCTTT. The rearrangement uses TRBV5-1 and TRBJ1-1; D might be TRBD1 (6 bases). The germline CDR1 and CDR2 sequences are SGHRS and YFSETQ. The CDR3 is made up of 15 amino acids. The V and J ends lost 4 bases and 2 bases respectively, with 15 bases between them.

CDR3 coding DNA: TGTGCCAGCAGTTTAGTAGGCGGGACAGGGACGAACACTGAAGCTTTCTTT. Protein: CASSLVGGTGTNTEAFF. The chain employs TRBV28 and TRBJ1-1; 9 nucleotides match TRBD1. V lost 2 bases and J lost 1; bases outside the gene matches: 8. This CDR3 comprises 17 residues. Germline V CDR1 and CDR2: MDHEN, SYDVKM.

The CDR3 loop reads CASSSETYTEAFF. The CDR3 DNA is TGTGCCAGCAGCTCTGAGACCTACACTGAAGCTTTCTTT. The chain recombines TRBV7-9 with TRBJ1-1, with D unclear. V was clipped by 4 bases and J by 3 bases, with 9 bases between them. Germline V gene sequence: CDR1 SEHNR, CDR2 FQNEAQ (reference sequence). CDR3 length: 13 residues. The full variable domain, its missing parts supplied by reference TRBV7-9 and TRBJ1-1, is DTGVSQNPRHKITKRGQNVTFRCDPISEHNRLYWYRQTLGQGPEFLTYFQNEAQLEKSRLLSDRFSAERPKGSFSTLEIQRTEQGDSAMYLCASSSETYTEAFFGQGTRLTVV.

DNA for the CDR3: TGTGCCAGCAGACCTAGCGGGAGGTGGAGCTCCTACGAGCAGTACTTC. Translated, it gives CASRPSGRWSSYEQYF. The V and J genes are TRBV27 and TRBJ2-7; 11 nucleotides match TRBD2. V gave up 6 bases and J gave up 0 bases; unmatched junction bases: 7. From germline, CDR1 is MNHEY and CDR2 SMNVEV (reference sequence). The CDR3 contains 16 residues.